What follows are 8 T cell receptor beta chains derived from one specimen sequenced in a study of CD4 and CD8 cells across lung adenocarcinoma regions. MiXCR, applied by TCRdb to the PCR reads, yields one record per CDR3 protein. The sample has approximately 25,000 distinct CDR3 sequences, about 50% seen once. Input material: CD8+ T cells from the center of a lung tumor. The receptor source for this set is a male donor with lung adenocarcinoma. The CD4 and CD8 labels of this study may be unreliable.

Comments on this clonotype: Relative to the germline gene, one junction end is altered; a read error may explain this. J is TRBJ2-4 and V is TRBV10-1, with TRBD1 matching over 8 bases. CDR1 WNHNN and CDR2 SYGVQD come from the germline V gene (reference sequence). This CDR3 is built from 14 residues. The CDR3 bases are TGCGGCAGCAGGGGGCTGTGTGCCAAAGATACTCAGTACTTC. Translation gives CGSRGLCAKDTQYF.

At least ten counts were recorded for this clonotype. This chain connects TRBV6-1 to TRBJ2-6; possible D gene TRBD2, 5 bases. This CDR3 spans 15 amino acids. Trimming left V 2 bases short and J 2 bases short, with 7 bases between. Germline CDR1 reads MNHNS; CDR2 reads SASEGT. For the CDR3, the DNA is TGTGCCAGCAGTGAATTGGGAGCTGGGGCCAACGTCCTGACTTTC. Translation gives CASSELGAGANVLTF.

The chain employs TRBV10-1 and TRBJ2-5; D is tentatively TRBD1 or TRBD2 (6 bases each). Germline V CDR1 and CDR2: WNHNN, SYGVQD (reference sequence). Deletions cut 5 bases from V and 4 bases from J, with 17 bases between. The CDR3 is 15 amino acids. CDR3: CASSSGEQGGETQYF. Written as DNA, the CDR3 is TGCGCCAGCAGTTCGGGAGAACAGGGTGGAGAGACCCAGTACTTC.

This chain links TRBV6-1 with TRBJ2-7; the match to TRBD2 covers 8 bases. CDR3 length equals 15 residues. Germline trimming cut 2 bases from V and 0 bases from J; bases unmatched to any gene: 3. The V gene's germline CDR1 is MNHNS and CDR2 SASEGT. The CDR3: CASSEWAGGSYEQYF. For the CDR3, the DNA is TGTGCCAGCAGTGAATGGGCGGGGGGCTCCTACGAGCAGTACTTC.

By sample fraction, this clonotype is large. The chain links TRBV10-1 to TRBJ2-1, with 10 positions matching TRBD2. Germline V CDR1 and CDR2: WNHNN, SYGVQD (reference sequence). The CDR3 is made up of 15 amino acids. Losses at the gene ends were 9 bases for V and 4 bases for J; bases not matched to a gene: 9. DNA for the CDR3: TGCGCCAGGAGCGTACTAGCGGGATCGTACAATGAGCAGTTCTTC. Residues: CARSVLAGSYNEQFF.

As to this clonotype: At one boundary the junction diverges from the germline segment, which might be a read error. J is TRBJ2-3 and V is TRBV10-2; D is perhaps TRBD2 (5 bases). CDR1 is WSHSY and CDR2 is SAAADI in the germline V gene. This CDR3 spans 14 amino acids. The CDR3 region is CRVSERRAKNTQYF. CDR3 in DNA: TGCCGCGTCTCGGAGCGGCGTGCCAAAAATACGCAGTACTTT.

This clonotype was detected once. At one end, the junction sequence differs from germline, possibly due to a read error. This chain connects TRBV6-5 to TRBJ2-3; perhaps TRBD1 as D (7 bases). CDR1 is MNHEY and CDR2 is SVGAGI in the germline V gene. CDR3 length: 18 amino acids. CDR3 sequence: CASSYAGLGGGDPETQYF. CDR3 sequence (DNA): TGTGCCAGCAGTTACGCGGGGCTAGGGGGCGGGGACCCAGAGACGCAGTATTTT.

This clonotype showed up just a few times. The J gene is TRBJ1-1, the V gene TRBV15; TRBD1 aligns across 7 bases. In germline, CDR1 is LNHNV, CDR2 YYDKDF (reference sequence). J gave up 7 bases and V 2 bases, and 4 bases lay outside the gene matches. The CDR3 runs 13 residues. CDR3 protein: CATSRKGTDEAFF. Written as DNA, the CDR3 is TGTGCCACCAGCAGAAAGGGGACAGATGAAGCTTTCTTT.